This T cell receptor beta chain was captured in a study of early T cells in non-severe SARS-CoV-2 infection. Study summary: Chains were not paired, and sequencing was done on bulk RNA from unsorted whole blood.

This CDR3 region has 11 residues. V was trimmed by 7 bases and J by 3 bases, leaving 6 bases between them. Germline CDR1 SNHLY, CDR2 FYNNEI. The sample holds many counts of this clonotype. As yet, its antigen is unknown. Whole-study findings and limits: In VDJdb matching, anti-spike CD8 responses were favored while private and CD4 specificities went missing.

Attachment of unique molecular identifiers to individual cDNA molecules was performed. TCRdb itself ran the 5' RACE reads through MiXCR, one entry per CDR3 protein. The sample records around 64,000 distinct CDR3 sequences, over 9.5% being singletons. The clonotype originates from an adult who was a healthcare worker with PCR-confirmed SARS-CoV-2 infection or an uninfected control (not recorded which). This material consisted of whole blood, taken at baseline. The J gene is TRBJ2-5, the V gene TRBV2; D remains ambiguous. CDR3 sequence (DNA): TGTGCCAGCATCCGGGAAGAGACCCAGTACTTC. Protein: CASIREETQYF.